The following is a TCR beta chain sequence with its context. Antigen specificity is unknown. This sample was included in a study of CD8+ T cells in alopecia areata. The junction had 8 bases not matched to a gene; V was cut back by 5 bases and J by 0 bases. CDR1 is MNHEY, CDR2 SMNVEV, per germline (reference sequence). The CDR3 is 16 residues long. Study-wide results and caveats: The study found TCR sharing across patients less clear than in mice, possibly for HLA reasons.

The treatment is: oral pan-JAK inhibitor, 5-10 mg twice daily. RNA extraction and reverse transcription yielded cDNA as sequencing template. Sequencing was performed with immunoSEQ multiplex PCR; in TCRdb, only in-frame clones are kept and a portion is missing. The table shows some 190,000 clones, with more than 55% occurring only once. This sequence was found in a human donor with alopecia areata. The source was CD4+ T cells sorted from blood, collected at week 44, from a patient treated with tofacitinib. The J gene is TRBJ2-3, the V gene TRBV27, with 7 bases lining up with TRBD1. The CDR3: CASSRTGDSSTDTQYF. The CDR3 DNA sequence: TGTGCCAGCAGTCGGACAGGAGACTCTAGCACAGATACGCAGTATTTT.